One and the same sample provided the 28 T cell receptor beta chains below, sequenced in a study of cytomegalovirus exposure and HLA in healthy donors. PCR amplification relied on 60 Vbeta primers (plus 13 Jbeta primers). Using immunoSEQ multiplex PCR, the repertoire was profiled, and TCRdb retains in-frame clones only, with some absent. The sample yields approximately 100,000 clones, over 70% seen once. Sequences were obtained from PBMCs. The receptor source for this set is a female donor in good health and CMV-seronegative.

In its sample, this clone was seen a few times. The chain links TRBV5-1 to TRBJ2-7; D is undetermined. This CDR3 contains 14 residues. V lost 1 base and J lost 10, with 18 bases in between. CDR1 SGHRS and CDR2 YFSETQ come from the germline V gene. The CDR3 nucleotides are TGCGCCAGCAGCTTGCCCGAGCTGATTACGAGCCAGTACTTC. As protein: CASSLPELITSQYF.

The gene calls are TRBV11-3 and TRBJ2-7, with 7 bases that match TRBD2. With V trimmed by 4 bases and J by 2 bases, 11 bases remained unmatched. This CDR3 contains 16 residues. CDR1 and CDR2 from the germline V gene are SGHNT and YENEEA. CDR3 sequence (DNA): TGTGCCAGCAGCTCGGATCGTCTAGCGGACGCCTACGAGCAGTACTTC. It yields the protein CASSSDRLADAYEQYF.

V gene TRBV13 combines with J gene TRBJ2-2; TRBD1 matches at 7 bases. This CDR3 contains 13 residues. Losses at the gene ends were 2 bases for V and 13 bases for J; bases not matched to a gene: 7. In germline, CDR1 is PRHDT, CDR2 FYEKMQ (reference sequence). CDR3 bases: TGTGCCAGCAGCTTAAGGGGAAACAGGGGGCTGTTTTTT. This gives the protein CASSLRGNRGLFF.

The J gene is TRBJ2-3, the V gene TRBV19; D perhaps matches TRBD2 (5 bases). CDR1 LNHDA and CDR2 SQIVND come from the germline V gene (reference sequence). V gave up 3 bases and J gave up 6 bases, with 16 bases separating them. The CDR3 is made up of 15 amino acids. This CDR3 reads CASSIVQRSYDTQYF. The DNA for the CDR3 is TGTGCCAGTAGTATCGTTCAGCGGTCCTATGATACGCAGTATTTT.

This clone was seen more than once but under ten times. The V gene is TRBV19, the J gene TRBJ1-2; possible D gene TRBD1, 5 bases. Per the germline V gene, CDR1 is LNHDA and CDR2 is SQIVND (reference sequence). CDR3 length equals 14 residues. V lost 1 base and J lost 6, with 12 bases in between. The CDR3 protein is CASSIGAGSDGYTF. As DNA, the CDR3 is TGTGCCAGTAGTATAGGAGCAGGGTCGGATGGCTACACCTTC.

This clone has just a few counts. This chain links TRBV30 with TRBJ2-3, with a weak D call TRBD1 (5 bases). Germline V lookup: CDR1 GTSNPN, CDR2 SVGIG (reference sequence). The V and J ends lost 0 bases and 3 bases respectively, with 13 bases between them. This CDR3 contains 15 residues. CDR3 protein: CAWSVEIGETDTQYF. The CDR3, as DNA: TGTGCCTGGAGTGTAGAGATAGGGGAAACAGATACGCAGTATTTT.

The rearrangement joins TRBV7-8 to TRBJ1-2, with D tentatively TRBD1 (5 bases). CDR1 is SGHVS and CDR2 is FQNEAQ in the germline V gene. V lost 1 base, J lost 4 bases, and 10 bases lay in between. The CDR3 spans 14 residues. CDR3 DNA sequence: TGTGCCAGCAGCTTAGACAGGAGTGGCTATGGCTACACCTTC. This gives the protein CASSLDRSGYGYTF.

The CDR3 sequence: CASSQDTGQPAPYEQYF. The CDR3 DNA is TGTGCCAGCAGCCAAGATACAGGTCAGCCCGCCCCCTACGAGCAGTACTTC. V is TRBV14 and J is TRBJ2-7; tentative D call: TRBD1 (5 bases). Looked up from germline, CDR1 is SGHDN and CDR2 is FVKESK. V gave up 0 bases and J gave up 2 bases, with 17 bases separating them. The CDR3 sequence is 17 residues long.

The sample holds a few counts of this clone. V usage is TRBV6-5 and J usage is TRBJ2-7; TRBD2 matches 9 bases. Trimming cost V 0 bases and J 2 bases; bases outside gene matches: 5. From germline, CDR1 is MNHEY and CDR2 SVGAGI. CDR3 size: 16 residues. CDR3 amino acids: CASSYSVTSGTYEQYF. The DNA of the CDR3 is TGTGCCAGCAGTTACTCGGTGACTAGCGGCACCTACGAGCAGTACTTC.

This chain links TRBV7-9 with TRBJ2-5, with TRBD1 matching over 10 bases. The CDR3 is 16 residues long. The V segment lost 4 bases and the J segment 5 bases; nucleotides outside the gene matches: 10. Germline V gives CDR1 SEHNR, CDR2 FQNEAQ (reference sequence). The CDR3 DNA is TGTGCCAGCAGCTCCACCGGGACAGGGGTACGGGAGACCCAGTACTTC. It yields the protein CASSSTGTGVRETQYF.

The J gene is TRBJ2-3, the V gene TRBV7-9, with 9 bases aligning to TRBD2. J was trimmed by 4 bases and V by 4 bases; bases with no gene match: 6. CDR3 size: 15 residues. CDR1 and CDR2 from the germline V gene are SEHNR and FQNEAQ (reference sequence). CDR3 bases: TGTGCCAGCAGCTCGAGCGGGAGGCCCCCAGATACGCAGTATTTT. The encoded protein is CASSSSGRPPDTQYF.

The chain has TRBV28 and TRBJ2-5; D possibly corresponds to TRBD1 (5 bases). The CDR3 runs 16 residues. Germline loops: CDR1 MDHEN, CDR2 SYDVKM. V was pared by 5 bases and J by 1 base, with 17 bases between. The CDR3 loop reads CASSAPSWGLQETQYF. The CDR3 DNA reads TGTGCCAGCAGTGCCCCATCGTGGGGCCTCCAAGAGACCCAGTACTTC.

The chain uses TRBV23-1 and TRBJ2-7; 10 bases line up with TRBD1. TRBV23-1 is assigned to the ORF class and has an uncertain function. This CDR3 spans 17 amino acids. J gave up 4 bases and V 6 bases, and 15 bases lay outside the gene matches. Here the CDR3 reads CASSYSRDRGCMYEQYF. The CDR3 bases are TGCGCCAGCAGCTATTCCCGGGACAGGGGTTGTATGTACGAGCAGTACTTC.

The V call is TRBV5-4, the J call TRBJ1-2; D is unclear. The CDR3 totals 14 residues. V was pared by 4 bases and J by 12 bases, with 22 bases between. Germline CDR1 SGHNT, CDR2 YYREEE (reference sequence). CDR3: CASSPVGRTSGNTF. The CDR3 DNA follows: TGTGCCAGCAGCCCCGTAGGACGTACCTCCGGGAACACCTTC.

The V call is TRBV9, the J call TRBJ2-3; tentatively, D is TRBD2 (6 bases). Germline V gene data show CDR1 as SGDLS and CDR2 as YYNGEE. The CDR3 sequence is 15 residues long. Trimming removed 3 bases from V and 4 bases from J, with 15 bases in between. The CDR3 DNA sequence: TGTGCCAGCAGCGGAGGGAGACTAGAACCAGATACGCAGTATTTT. Its translation is CASSGGRLEPDTQYF.

The chain carries TRBV28 and TRBJ1-3; TRBD1 aligns across 8 bases. J was trimmed by 2 bases and V by 5 bases; bases with no gene match: 11. Germline V gene sequence: CDR1 MDHEN, CDR2 SYDVKM. CDR3 length equals 17 residues. CDR3 in DNA: TGTGCCAGCAGTCCGTTTCAGGGGGCAAGACCTGGAAACACCATATATTTT. This translates into CASSPFQGARPGNTIYF. Using reference TRBV28 and TRBJ1-3 for the parts outside the CDR3, the full variable domain is DVKVTQSSRYLVKRTGEKVFLECVQDMDHENMFWYRQDPGLGLRLIYFSYDVKMKEKGDIPEGYSVSREKKERFSLILESASTNQTSMYLCASSPFQGARPGNTIYFGEGSWLTVV.

This chain joins TRBV4-1 and TRBJ2-3; the match to TRBD2 covers 8 bases. The germline V gene encodes CDR1 MGHRA and CDR2 YSYEKL. The V gene end was trimmed by 1 base and the J gene end by 3 bases; junction bases not matched to a gene: 0. The CDR3 spans 14 residues. The CDR3 DNA follows: TGCGCCAGCAGCCAAGGACTAGCGACAGATACGCAGTATTTT. Translating it yields CASSQGLATDTQYF.

The chain links TRBV7-2 to TRBJ2-5; TRBD2 matches 9 bases. The germline gives CDR1 SGHTA, CDR2 FQGNSA. CDR3 size: 15 residues. Trimming took 5 bases from V and 1 from J; bases not matched to a gene: 5. The CDR3 nucleotides read TGTGCCAGCAGCGATAGCGGGAGTCGCCAAGAGACCCAGTACTTC. Translation gives CASSDSGSRQETQYF.

The chain is built from TRBV29-1 and TRBJ2-2; 7 nucleotides align to TRBD1. The CDR3 extends over 15 amino acids. V was clipped by 8 bases and J by 1 base; unmatched bases: 10. Germline CDR1 SQVTM, CDR2 ANQGSEA. As DNA, the CDR3 is TGCAGCCCCCCGACAGGGCGAGTGAACACCGGGGAGCTGTTTTTT. Protein product: CSPPTGRVNTGELFF.

J is TRBJ2-7 and V is TRBV18; 8 bases agree with TRBD1. CDR3 length: 15 residues. CDR1 and CDR2 (germline): KGHSH, LQKENI. The J segment lost 7 bases and the V segment lost 6 bases, leaving 14 bases of the junction unmatched. The CDR3 is CASSTHPGGESEQYF. In DNA, the CDR3 is TGTGCCAGCTCCACCCACCCAGGGGGCGAGTCAGAGCAGTACTTC.

The chain recombines TRBV29-1 with TRBJ2-3; 12 bases align to TRBD2. Germline V gene sequence: CDR1 SQVTM, CDR2 ANQGSEA. V was pared by 3 bases and J by 8 bases, with 6 bases of the junction left unmatched. The CDR3 is made up of 14 amino acids. Here the CDR3 DNA reads TGCAGCGTTGACACGACTAGCGGGAGTATTACGCAGTATTTT. This codes for CSVDTTSGSITQYF.

This sequence joins TRBV6-5 and TRBJ2-7, with TRBD2 as a possible D gene (6 bases). The CDR3 is 14 residues long. Germline CDR1 is MNHEY and CDR2 is SVGAGI. The ends were cut back, 5 bases at V and 3 bases at J, with 14 bases in the middle. CDR3 residues: CASSRASAYYEQYF. The CDR3 coding sequence is TGTGCCAGCAGTCGGGCTAGCGCCTACTACGAGCAGTACTTC.

The V call is TRBV4-1, the J call TRBJ2-3; TRBD2 aligns across 7 bases. The CDR3 is made up of 15 amino acids. The germline V gene encodes CDR1 MGHRA and CDR2 YSYEKL. With 1 base clipped from V and 4 bases from J, the junction kept 5 bases outside the gene matches. This chain's CDR3 is CASSQVAGVSDTQYF. CDR3 nucleotides: TGCGCCAGCAGCCAAGTCGCGGGAGTGTCAGATACGCAGTATTTT.

A few counts support this clone. The chain has TRBV19 and TRBJ1-1; weak D call: TRBD1 (6 bases). The CDR3 loop spans 13 amino acids. The V gene's germline CDR1 is LNHDA and CDR2 SQIVND (reference sequence). The V end was cut by 5 bases, the J end by 8 bases, with 15 bases between. CDR3 coding DNA: TGTGCCAGTAGTCTCCGGGACATAAACGAAGCTTTCTTT. This sequence encodes CASSLRDINEAFF.

Worth noting for this clone: Other nucleotide sequences from this sample produce the same CDR3. The rearrangement joins TRBV27 to TRBJ1-1; unclear D gene. This CDR3 has 14 amino acids. V shed 6 bases and J shed 1 base, with 12 bases lying between them. CDR1 and CDR2 from the germline V gene are MNHEY and SMNVEV (reference sequence). Written as DNA, the CDR3 is TGTGCCAGCAGACCACGTCGGGGGAACACTGAAGCTTTCTTT. It codes for CASRPRRGNTEAFF.

The V call is TRBV7-2, the J call TRBJ2-7; D not certain. Germline loops: CDR1 SGHTA, CDR2 FQGNSA. The CDR3 consists of 13 residues. The ends were cut back, 5 bases at V and 6 bases at J, with 14 bases in the middle. The CDR3 bases are TGTGCCAGCAGCCGAGGTCGACCCTCCGAGCAGTACTTC. It codes for CASSRGRPSEQYF.

The J gene is TRBJ2-7, the V gene TRBV18, with D tentatively TRBD1 (6 bases). Germline V lookup: CDR1 KGHSH, CDR2 LQKENI. Trimming cost V 3 bases and J 2 bases, with 14 bases left between them. CDR3 length equals 15 residues. CDR3: CASSPRGHPTYEQYF. The DNA of the CDR3 is TGTGCCAGCTCACCGAGGGGACACCCTACCTACGAGCAGTACTTC. The full variable domain, rest sourced from reference TRBV18 and TRBJ2-7, is NAGVMQNPRHLVRRRGQEARLRCSPMKGHSHVYWYRQLPEEGLKFMVYLQKENIIDESGMPKERFSAEFPKEGPSILRIQQVVRGDSAAYFCASSPRGHPTYEQYFGPGTRLTVT.

This clone appeared once. The V gene is TRBV5-8, the J gene TRBJ1-1; D not certain. Germline values: CDR1 SGHTS, CDR2 YDEGEE. V dropped 2 bases and J dropped 1 base, with 15 bases sitting between them. The CDR3 is 16 amino acids. The chain's CDR3 is CASSFLDVGRNTEAFF. DNA of the CDR3: TGTGCCAGCAGCTTTTTGGACGTCGGGAGGAACACTGAAGCTTTCTTT.